Following are 12 T cell receptor beta chains from one sample sequenced in a study of response to subunit inactivated influenza vaccine. A single record per CDR3 protein comes from TCRdb applying MiXCR to the RT-PCR reads. The profile shows over 400,000 distinct CDR3 sequences, about an eighth of them singletons. The material sequenced was PBMCs from blood, taken about 6 weeks after vaccination. All receptors come from a man in his fifties or sixties who received an inactivated influenza vaccine.

This clonotype has just a few counts. The V call is TRBV28, the J call TRBJ2-3, with 10 bases fitting TRBD2. In germline, CDR1 is MDHEN, CDR2 SYDVKM. With 6 bases clipped from V and 2 bases from J, the junction kept 5 bases outside the gene matches. This CDR3 region has 15 residues. CDR3 amino acids: CASSIAGGPTDTQYF. The CDR3 DNA follows: TGTGCCAGCAGCATAGCGGGAGGTCCCACAGATACGCAGTATTTT.

In its sample, this clonotype was seen a few times. The rearrangement joins TRBV20-1 to TRBJ2-4; the match to TRBD2 covers 13 bases. There are 18 residues in the CDR3. Per the germline V gene, CDR1 is DFQATT and CDR2 is SNEGSKA (reference sequence). J lost 7 bases, V lost 0 bases, and 12 bases had no gene match. The CDR3 region is CSARDLKLAGGPGNIQYF. The CDR3 region has the DNA TGCAGTGCTAGAGATCTCAAACTAGCGGGAGGGCCTGGGAACATTCAGTACTTC.

The V gene is TRBV6-5, the J gene TRBJ1-3; 9 bases are a match to TRBD1. After removal of 2 bases from V and 5 bases from J, the junction contained 7 bases not matched to a gene. The CDR3 is made up of 16 amino acids. Per the germline V gene, CDR1 is MNHEY and CDR2 is SVGAGI. In DNA form, the CDR3 reads TGTGCCAGCAGTTACCGTTTCGGGACAGGGAGAAACACCATATATTTT. Translation gives CASSYRFGTGRNTIYF.

This rearrangement joins TRBV7-8 to TRBJ2-3; D perhaps matches TRBD2 (7 bases). The CDR3 contains 14 residues. Per germline, CDR1 SGHVS and CDR2 FQNEAQ. The V end lost 2 bases, the J end lost 5 bases, and 11 bases lay between the germline ends. CDR3 sequence: CASSLRGRGDTQYF. The CDR3 DNA reads as TGTGCCAGCAGCTTAAGGGGGAGGGGAGATACGCAGTATTTT.

This clonotype has ten or more counts. The V call is TRBV20-1, the J call TRBJ2-7; D remains unclear. Germline CDR1 and CDR2: DFQATT and SNEGSKA (reference sequence). The CDR3 is made up of 12 amino acids. Trimming removed 2 bases at V and 2 bases at J, with 7 bases between. CDR3 coding DNA: TGCAGTGCTAGAATCATTCCCTACGAGCAGTACTTC. It is translated as CSARIIPYEQYF.

This clonotype was seen a few times. This sequence joins TRBV20-1 and TRBJ2-7; perhaps TRBD1 as D (6 bases). Trimming cost V 1 base and J 1 base, with 14 bases left between them. The CDR3 spans 15 residues. CDR1 is DFQATT, CDR2 SNEGSKA, per germline (reference sequence). Here the CDR3 DNA reads TGCAGTGCTAGAGCGCTAAACAGGGATTCCTACGAGCAGTACTTC. It is translated as CSARALNRDSYEQYF.

This clonotype has only a few counts. The chain is built from TRBV6-5 and TRBJ2-2; D not resolved. CDR3 length: 15 residues. V lost 2 bases to trimming and J lost 0 bases, with 7 bases between them. Germline CDR1 and CDR2: MNHEY and SVGAGI. The CDR3: CASSYTSSNTGELFF. Here the CDR3 DNA reads TGTGCCAGCAGTTACACAAGCTCGAACACCGGGGAGCTGTTTTTT.

This clonotype turned up a few times. The CDR3 DNA reads as TGTGCCAGCAGCTTTGTGGGGGGCCAGGTTTACAATGAGCAGTTCTTC. Its translation is CASSFVGGQVYNEQFF. The V gene is TRBV11-2, the J gene TRBJ2-1; either TRBD1 or TRBD2 may supply D (6 bases each). The germline V and J ends were trimmed by 3 bases and 4 bases, with 16 bases remaining between them. Germline V gives CDR1 SGHAT, CDR2 FQNNGV. The CDR3 has 16 amino acids.

This clonotype came up many times. The J gene is TRBJ2-7, the V gene TRBV10-3; 13 positions agree with TRBD2. The CDR3 sequence is 17 residues long. The trim removed 10 bases at V and 0 bases at J, leaving 12 bases unmatched. Germline CDR1 is ENHRY and CDR2 is SYGVKD. CDR3 protein: CATQTSGGTEFSYEQYF. The CDR3 coding sequence is TGTGCCACCCAGACTAGCGGGGGGACAGAGTTCTCCTACGAGCAGTACTTC.

V and J are TRBV7-2 and TRBJ2-5; maybe TRBD2 (6 bases). This CDR3 region has 13 residues. Per the germline V gene, CDR1 is SGHTA and CDR2 is FQGNSA. V lost 5 bases and J lost 6, with 13 bases in between. The DNA for the CDR3 is TGTGCCAGCAGCAAGGGACTTCTTCAGACCCAGTACTTC. This codes for CASSKGLLQTQYF.

The chain carries TRBV7-9 and TRBJ2-6, with D hard to call. The CDR3 consists of 14 residues. Germline assignment: CDR1 SEHNR and CDR2 FQNEAQ (reference sequence). Trimming took 10 bases from V and 0 from J, leaving 10 bases between them. CDR3 residues: CANPTNSGANVLTF. In nucleotides, the CDR3 is TGTGCCAACCCAACGAACTCTGGGGCCAACGTCCTGACTTTC.

The gene calls are TRBV18 and TRBJ2-1, with 10 positions matching TRBD1. The CDR3 extends over 18 amino acids. V trimming: 6 bases; J trimming: 0 bases; junction bases outside the gene matches: 11. The germline gives CDR1 KGHSH, CDR2 LQKENI. The CDR3 nucleotides are TGTGCCAGCTCTTCGGGACAGGGGACGAGTTCCTCCTACAATGAGCAGTTCTTC. The encoded protein is CASSSGQGTSSSYNEQFF.